This entry features one T cell receptor (beta chain) sequence. Its antigen is not known. Trimming left V 2 bases short and J 4 bases short, with 11 bases between. The CDR3 has 14 amino acids. Germline CDR1 reads SGHVS; CDR2 reads FNYEAQ. This record comes from a study of a mutant IDH1 vaccine in newly diagnosed glioma. Clones were sequenced by immunoSEQ multiplex PCR, and TCRdb holds only the in-frame ones, with some missing. The table records 50,000 to 70,000 clones, 70% to 90% of them present only once. Time point described: week 35, safety follow-up. All doses held 300 ug of mutant IDH1 20-mer peptide, with topical imiquimod.

The chain has TRBV7-6 and TRBJ1-2; D call uncertain. The sample was PBMCs, taken from a glioma patient whose treatment included an IDH1 peptide vaccine. The TCR comes from a man aged 35-49 years with glioma. The chain's CDR3 is CASSLNGRIYGYTF. DNA for the CDR3: TGTGCCAGCAGCTTAAACGGACGGATCTATGGCTACACCTTC.